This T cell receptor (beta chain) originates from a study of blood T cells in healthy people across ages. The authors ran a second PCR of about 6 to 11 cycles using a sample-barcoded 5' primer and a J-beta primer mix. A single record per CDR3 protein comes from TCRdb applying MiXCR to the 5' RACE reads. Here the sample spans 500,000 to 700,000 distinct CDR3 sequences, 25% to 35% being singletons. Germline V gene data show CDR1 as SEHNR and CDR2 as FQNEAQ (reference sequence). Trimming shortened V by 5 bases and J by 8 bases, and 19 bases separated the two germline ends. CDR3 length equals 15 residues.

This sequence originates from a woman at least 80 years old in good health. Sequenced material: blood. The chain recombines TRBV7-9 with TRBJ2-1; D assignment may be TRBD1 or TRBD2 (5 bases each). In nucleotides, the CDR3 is TGTGCCAGCAGCCCATGGGGACGGTTAGGGGATGAGCAGTTCTTC. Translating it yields CASSPWGRLGDEQFF.